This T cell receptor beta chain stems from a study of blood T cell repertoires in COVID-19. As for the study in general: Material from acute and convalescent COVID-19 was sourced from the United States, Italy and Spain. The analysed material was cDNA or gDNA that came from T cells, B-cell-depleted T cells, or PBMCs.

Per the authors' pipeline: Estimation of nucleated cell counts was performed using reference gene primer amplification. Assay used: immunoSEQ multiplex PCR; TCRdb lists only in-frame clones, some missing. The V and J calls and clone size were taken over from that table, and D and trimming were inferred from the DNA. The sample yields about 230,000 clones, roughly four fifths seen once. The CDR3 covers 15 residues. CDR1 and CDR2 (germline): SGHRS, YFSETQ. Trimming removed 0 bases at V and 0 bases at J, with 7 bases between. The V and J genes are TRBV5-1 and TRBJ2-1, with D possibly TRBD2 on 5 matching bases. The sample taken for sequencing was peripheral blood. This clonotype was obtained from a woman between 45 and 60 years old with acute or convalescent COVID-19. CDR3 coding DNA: TGCGCCAGCAGCTTGGACGGGATCTCCTACAATGAGCAGTTCTTC. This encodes CASSLDGISYNEQFF.